This TCR beta chain appears in the sequencing data of a study of T cell repertoires in cytomegalovirus infection (dated by TCRdb to between 2018 and 2021). Broadly, across the study: Recently identified HLA-C-restricted CMV epitopes, whose presentation resists viral immunomodulation, were targeted by peptide stimulations together with well-studied HLA-B-restricted epitopes. The HLA type of each donor mattered for the analysis, because public TCR beta signatures pointed to carriage of CMV infection along with the matching HLA type.

TCRdb records Illumina HiSeq 1500 as the sequencer. TCRdb reprocessed the public reads (quality trimming at Q25 with fastp, clone calling with MiXCR) and kept in-frame beta chains. Merged by CDR3 protein, the rows form single entries marked with the most common genes and DNA. This sample holds around 750,000 distinct CDR3 sequences; about 30% were observed only once. Together, the top ten hold around 12% of the sample. In light of the paper, this sample's treatment or condition label describes: in vitro stimulation with specific CMV peptide epitopes to enrich CMV-specific T cells. Compared with germline, V lacks 0 bases and J lacks 3 bases; bases without a gene match: 7. The CDR3 has 17 amino acids, counting the end cysteine and phenylalanine. The sequence is cut down to CDR3 DNA, 51 bases in frame from base 1. Taken from the germline V gene, the CDR1 and CDR2 loops are MNHEY and SVGAGI. With regard to this clonotype: The target of this receptor is not known. No base quality values were provided; no much bigger clone lies one nucleotide off.

Findings and caveats that apply to the study as a whole: The ex vivo response was dominated by HLA-C-restricted CMV-specific TCR beta clonotypes, which also provided the single most frequent clonotype in two of eight donors. In both this cohort and an independent cohort of 352 donors, the cumulative frequency of public TCR beta family members distinguished carriers of CMV infection plus the relevant HLA type.

The V and J segments used are TRBV6-5 and TRBJ2-3, and 9 junction bases match TRBD2. The sequence derives from a human donor in good health (CMV status not recorded). Some clones in this sample may be carry-over from other donors' samples. This sample comprised cultured CD8+ T cells from PBMCs, obtained from culture after CMV antigen stimulation. The DNA sequence is TGTGCCAGCAGTTACTCGCCAGGGACTAGCCTAACAGATACGCAGTATTTT. It is translated as CASSYSPGTSLTDTQYF.